Given below is one TCR beta chain in context. Its target is not known. This sample was included in a study of shared clonotypes between healthy human individuals. Trimming took 8 bases from V and 0 from J; bases not matched to a gene: 4. Germline-derived CDR1 and CDR2 are MNHEY and SMNVEV (reference sequence). There are 13 residues in the CDR3. General observations from the study: It was the few donors that limited the genetic and exposure-history diversity represented. Blood was the only sampled material, and tissue repertoires likely differ.

This table comes from immunoSEQ multiplex PCR, and its TCRdb copy is limited to in-frame clones, with some not included. The sample includes 470,000 or so clones, 70% to 80% seen only once; the top ten take 12%. Sequences were obtained from PBMCs. This clonotype was obtained from a woman in her forties in good health. Some clones in this sample may be carry-over from other donors' samples. The chain recombines TRBV27 with TRBJ2-7, with TRBD1 matching over 7 bases. The CDR3 spells CASGQATSYEQYF. The CDR3 coding sequence is TGTGCCAGCGGACAGGCTACCTCCTACGAGCAGTACTTC.